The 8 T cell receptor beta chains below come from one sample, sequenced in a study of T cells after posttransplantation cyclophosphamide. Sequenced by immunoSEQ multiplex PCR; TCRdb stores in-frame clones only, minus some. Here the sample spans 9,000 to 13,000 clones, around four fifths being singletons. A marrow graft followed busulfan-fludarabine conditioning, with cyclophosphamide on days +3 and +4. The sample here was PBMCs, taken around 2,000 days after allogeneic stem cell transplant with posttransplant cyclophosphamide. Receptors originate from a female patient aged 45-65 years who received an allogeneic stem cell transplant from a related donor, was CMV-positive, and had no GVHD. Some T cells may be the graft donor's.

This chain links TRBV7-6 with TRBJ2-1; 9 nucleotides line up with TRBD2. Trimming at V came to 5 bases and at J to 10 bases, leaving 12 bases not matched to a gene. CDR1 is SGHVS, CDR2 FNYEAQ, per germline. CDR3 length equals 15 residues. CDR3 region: CASSPAGTSQGEQFF. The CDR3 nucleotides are TGTGCCAGCAGCCCTGCCGGGACTAGCCAAGGGGAGCAGTTCTTC.

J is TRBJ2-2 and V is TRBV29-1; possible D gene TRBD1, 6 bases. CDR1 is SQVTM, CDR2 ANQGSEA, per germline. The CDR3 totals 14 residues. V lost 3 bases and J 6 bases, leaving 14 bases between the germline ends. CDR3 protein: CSVDNIQGAGELFF. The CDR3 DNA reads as TGCAGCGTTGACAATATACAGGGCGCCGGGGAGCTGTTTTTT.

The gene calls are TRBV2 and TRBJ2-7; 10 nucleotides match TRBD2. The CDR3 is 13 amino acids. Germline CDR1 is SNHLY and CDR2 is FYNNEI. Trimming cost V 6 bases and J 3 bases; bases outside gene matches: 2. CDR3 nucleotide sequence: TGTGCCAGCAGACTAGCGGGATTCTACGAGCAGTACTTC. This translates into CASRLAGFYEQYF.

This CDR3 is CASSLDVGTSYNEQFF. CDR3 DNA sequence: TGTGCCAGCAGCTTAGATGTAGGGACAAGCTACAATGAGCAGTTCTTC. The chain combines TRBV11-2 with TRBJ2-1, with a weak D call TRBD1 (6 bases). Germline V lookup: CDR1 SGHAT, CDR2 FQNNGV. The V end lost 0 bases, the J end lost 3 bases, and 12 bases lay between the germline ends. The CDR3 is made up of 16 amino acids.

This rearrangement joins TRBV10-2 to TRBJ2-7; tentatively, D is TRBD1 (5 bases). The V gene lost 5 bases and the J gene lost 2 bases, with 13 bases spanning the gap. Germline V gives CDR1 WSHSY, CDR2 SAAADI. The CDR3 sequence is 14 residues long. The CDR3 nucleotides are TGCGCCAGCAGTACCGGACCGGACACCTACGAGCAGTACTTC. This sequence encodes CASSTGPDTYEQYF.

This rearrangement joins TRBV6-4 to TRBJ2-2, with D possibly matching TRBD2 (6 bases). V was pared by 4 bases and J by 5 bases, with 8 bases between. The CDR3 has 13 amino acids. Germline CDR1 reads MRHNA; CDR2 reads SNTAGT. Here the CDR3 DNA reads TGTGCCAGCAGTGCGGGGAGGACCGGGGAGCTGTTTTTT. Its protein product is CASSAGRTGELFF.

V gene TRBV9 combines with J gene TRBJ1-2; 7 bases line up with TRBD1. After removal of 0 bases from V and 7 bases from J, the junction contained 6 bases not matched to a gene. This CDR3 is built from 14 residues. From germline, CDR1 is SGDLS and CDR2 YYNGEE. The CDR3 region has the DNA TGTGCCAGCAGCGTAGGAGGGGGCGCGGGTGGCTACACCTTC. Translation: CASSVGGGAGGYTF.

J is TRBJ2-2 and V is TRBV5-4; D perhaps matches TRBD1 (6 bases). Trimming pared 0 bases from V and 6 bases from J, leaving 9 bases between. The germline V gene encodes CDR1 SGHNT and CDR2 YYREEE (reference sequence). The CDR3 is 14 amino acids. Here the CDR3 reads CASSLAGDAGELFF. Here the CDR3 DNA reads TGTGCCAGCAGCTTGGCAGGGGACGCCGGGGAGCTGTTTTTT.